The TCR beta chain described here comes from a study of cytomegalovirus exposure and HLA in healthy donors. Across the study: Early on, a data release was issued that held 80 million or so unique TCRs from HLA-typed donors. Assignment to the Caucasian-associated ancestry cluster applied to 75% to 85% of the 300 to 500 genotyped donors.

PCR amplification relied on 60 Vbeta primers (plus 13 Jbeta primers). Method: immunoSEQ multiplex PCR; TCRdb's copy keeps in-frame clones and lacks some. The data hold about 210,000 clones, with almost 80% observed a single time. A remark on this clone: Its antigen is undetermined.

General study points: Later work associated around 18,000 TCR beta sequences with HLA alleles at 0.05 false discovery rate. Most CMV-associated TCR beta chains were later found to appear HLA-restricted.

This CDR3 has 13 residues. Germline-derived CDR1 and CDR2 are SGHRS and YFSETQ. The ends were cut back, 6 bases at V and 2 bases at J, with 12 bases in the middle. The source of this sequence is a male donor in good health and CMV-seronegative. What was sequenced was PBMCs. The genes are TRBV5-1 and TRBJ2-7, with D perhaps matching TRBD2 (6 bases). CDR3: CASTGVGAYEQYF. The CDR3 nucleotides read TGCGCCAGCACGGGAGTGGGGGCCTACGAGCAGTACTTC.